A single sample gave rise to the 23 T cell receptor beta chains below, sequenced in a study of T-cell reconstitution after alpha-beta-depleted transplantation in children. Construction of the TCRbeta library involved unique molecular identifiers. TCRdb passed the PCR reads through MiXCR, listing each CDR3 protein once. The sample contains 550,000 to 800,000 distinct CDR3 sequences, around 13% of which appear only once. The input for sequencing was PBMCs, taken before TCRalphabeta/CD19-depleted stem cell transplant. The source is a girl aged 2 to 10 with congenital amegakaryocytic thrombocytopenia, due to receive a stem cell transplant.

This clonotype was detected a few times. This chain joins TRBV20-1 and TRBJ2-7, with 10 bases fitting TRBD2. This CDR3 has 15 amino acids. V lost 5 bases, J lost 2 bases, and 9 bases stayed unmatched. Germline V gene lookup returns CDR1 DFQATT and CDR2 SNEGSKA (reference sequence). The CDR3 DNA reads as TGCAGTGCTTTATTAGCGGGAGGCGGGGCCTACGAGCAGTACTTC. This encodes CSALLAGGGAYEQYF.

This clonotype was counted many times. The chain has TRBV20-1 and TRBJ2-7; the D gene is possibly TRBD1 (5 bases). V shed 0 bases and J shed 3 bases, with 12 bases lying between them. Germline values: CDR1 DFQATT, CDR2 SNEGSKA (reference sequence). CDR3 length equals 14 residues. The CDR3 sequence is CSARDRNRFYEQYF. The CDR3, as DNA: TGCAGTGCTAGAGATCGGAACAGGTTCTACGAGCAGTACTTC.

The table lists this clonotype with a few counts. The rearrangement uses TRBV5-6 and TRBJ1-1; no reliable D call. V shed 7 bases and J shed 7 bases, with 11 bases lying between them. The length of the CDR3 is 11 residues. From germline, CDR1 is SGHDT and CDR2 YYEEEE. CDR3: CASAKYDEAFF. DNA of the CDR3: TGTGCCAGCGCCAAATACGATGAAGCTTTCTTT.

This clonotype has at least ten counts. CDR3 coding DNA: TGTGCCAGCAGTTACCCGACCTACGAGCAGTACTTC. Translation: CASSYPTYEQYF. V gene TRBV6-2 or TRBV6-3 combines with J gene TRBJ2-7, with D uncertain. CDR1 and CDR2 (germline): MNHEY, SVGEGT. CDR3 length: 12 amino acids. V was pared by 2 bases and J by 2 bases, with 4 bases between.

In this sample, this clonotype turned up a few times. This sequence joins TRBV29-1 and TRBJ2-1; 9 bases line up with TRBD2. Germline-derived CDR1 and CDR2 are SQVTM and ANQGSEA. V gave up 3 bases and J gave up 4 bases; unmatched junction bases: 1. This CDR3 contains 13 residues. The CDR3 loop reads CSVERGGYNEQFF. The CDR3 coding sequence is TGCAGCGTTGAGCGGGGGGGGTACAATGAGCAGTTCTTC.

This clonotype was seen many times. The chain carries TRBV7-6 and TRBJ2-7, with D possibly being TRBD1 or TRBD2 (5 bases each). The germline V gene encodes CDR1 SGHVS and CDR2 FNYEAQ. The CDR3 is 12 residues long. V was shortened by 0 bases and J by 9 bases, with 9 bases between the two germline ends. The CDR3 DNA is TGTGCCAGCAGCTTAGCGAGGGGTGGGCAGTACTTC. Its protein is CASSLARGGQYF.

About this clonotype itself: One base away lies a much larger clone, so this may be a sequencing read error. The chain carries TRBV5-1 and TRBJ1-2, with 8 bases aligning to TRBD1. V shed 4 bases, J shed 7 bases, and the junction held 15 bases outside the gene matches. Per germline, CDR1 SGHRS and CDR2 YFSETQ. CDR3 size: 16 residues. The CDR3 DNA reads TGCGCCAGCAGCACTTCTCCCGGGACAGGCCTAAGTGGCTACACCTTC. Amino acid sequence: CASSTSPGTGLSGYTF.

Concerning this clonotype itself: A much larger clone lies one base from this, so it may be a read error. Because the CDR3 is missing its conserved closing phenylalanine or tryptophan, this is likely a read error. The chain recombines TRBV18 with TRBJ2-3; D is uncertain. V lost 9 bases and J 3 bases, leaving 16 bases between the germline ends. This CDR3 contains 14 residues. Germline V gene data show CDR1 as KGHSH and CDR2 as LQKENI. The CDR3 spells CASDNYPVTDTQYL. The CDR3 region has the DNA TGTGCCAGTGACAACTATCCCGTAACAGATACGCAGTATTTA.

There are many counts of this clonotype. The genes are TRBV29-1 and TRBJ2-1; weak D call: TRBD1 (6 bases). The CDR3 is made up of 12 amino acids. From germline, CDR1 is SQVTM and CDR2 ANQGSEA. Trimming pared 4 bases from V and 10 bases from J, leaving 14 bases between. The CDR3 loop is CSVVSGAREQFF. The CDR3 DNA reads TGCAGCGTTGTTTCAGGGGCAAGGGAGCAGTTCTTC.

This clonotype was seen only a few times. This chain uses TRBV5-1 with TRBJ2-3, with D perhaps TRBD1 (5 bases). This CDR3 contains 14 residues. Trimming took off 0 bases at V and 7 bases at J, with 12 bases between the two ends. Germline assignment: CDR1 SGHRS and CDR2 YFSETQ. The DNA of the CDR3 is TGCGCCAGCAGCTTGGGAGGTGGGGCTAATACGCAGTATTTT. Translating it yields CASSLGGGANTQYF.

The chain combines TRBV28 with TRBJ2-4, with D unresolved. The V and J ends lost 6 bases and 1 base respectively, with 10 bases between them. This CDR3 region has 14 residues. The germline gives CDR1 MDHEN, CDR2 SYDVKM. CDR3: CASSLDDAKNIQYF. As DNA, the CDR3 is TGTGCCAGCAGCCTCGACGACGCCAAAAACATTCAGTACTTC.

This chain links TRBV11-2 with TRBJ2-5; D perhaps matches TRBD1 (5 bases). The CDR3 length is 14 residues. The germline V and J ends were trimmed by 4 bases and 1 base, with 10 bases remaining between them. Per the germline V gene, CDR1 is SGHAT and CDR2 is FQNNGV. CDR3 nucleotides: TGTGCCAGCAGCTGGAGACAGCGCCAAGAGACCCAGTACTTC. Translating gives CASSWRQRQETQYF.

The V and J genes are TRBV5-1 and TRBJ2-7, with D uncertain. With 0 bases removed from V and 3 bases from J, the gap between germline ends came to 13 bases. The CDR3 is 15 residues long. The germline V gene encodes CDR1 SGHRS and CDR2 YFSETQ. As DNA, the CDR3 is TGCGCCAGCAGCTTGGAGGTCGAGAGAAGCTACGAGCAGTACTTC. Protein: CASSLEVERSYEQYF.

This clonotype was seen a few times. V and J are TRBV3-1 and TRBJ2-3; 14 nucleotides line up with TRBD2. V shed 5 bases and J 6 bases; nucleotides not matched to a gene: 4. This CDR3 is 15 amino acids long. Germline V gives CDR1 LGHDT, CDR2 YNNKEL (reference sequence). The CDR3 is CASSARTSGRDTQYF. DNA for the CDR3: TGTGCCAGCAGCGCCCGGACTAGCGGGAGGGATACGCAGTATTTT.

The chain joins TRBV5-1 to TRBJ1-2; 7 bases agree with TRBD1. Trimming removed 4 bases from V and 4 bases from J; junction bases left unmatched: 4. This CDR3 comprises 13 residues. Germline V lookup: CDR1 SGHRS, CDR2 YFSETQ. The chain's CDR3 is CASSPGQIYGYTF. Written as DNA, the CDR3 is TGCGCCAGCAGCCCGGGACAGATCTATGGCTACACCTTC.

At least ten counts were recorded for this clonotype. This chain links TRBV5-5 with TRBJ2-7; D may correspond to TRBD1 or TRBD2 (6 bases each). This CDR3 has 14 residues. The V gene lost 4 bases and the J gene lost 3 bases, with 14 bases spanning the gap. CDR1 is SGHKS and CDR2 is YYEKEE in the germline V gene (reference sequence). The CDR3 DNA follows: TGTGCCAGCAGCCCCCAGGAGGGGGGCTACGAGCAGTACTTC. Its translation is CASSPQEGGYEQYF.

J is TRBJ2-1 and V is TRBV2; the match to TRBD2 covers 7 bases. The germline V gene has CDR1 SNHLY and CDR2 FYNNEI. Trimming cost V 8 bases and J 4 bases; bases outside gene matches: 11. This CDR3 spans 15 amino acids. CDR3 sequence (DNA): TGTGCCAGCCCCGTACGAGCGGGGCCTTACAATGAGCAGTTCTTC. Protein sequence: CASPVRAGPYNEQFF.

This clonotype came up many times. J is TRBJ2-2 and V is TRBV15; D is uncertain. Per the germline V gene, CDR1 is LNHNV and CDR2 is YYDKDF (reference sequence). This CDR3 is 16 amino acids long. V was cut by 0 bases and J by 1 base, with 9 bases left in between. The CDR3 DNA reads TGTGCCACCAGCAGAGATTACGCTAGGAACACCGGGGAGCTGTTTTTT. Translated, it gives CATSRDYARNTGELFF.

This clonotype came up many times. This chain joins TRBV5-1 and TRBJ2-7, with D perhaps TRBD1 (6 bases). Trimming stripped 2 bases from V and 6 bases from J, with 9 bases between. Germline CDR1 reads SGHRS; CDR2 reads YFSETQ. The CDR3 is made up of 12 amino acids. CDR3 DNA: TGCGCCAGCAGCTTACAGGGATCCGAGCAGTACTTC. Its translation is CASSLQGSEQYF.

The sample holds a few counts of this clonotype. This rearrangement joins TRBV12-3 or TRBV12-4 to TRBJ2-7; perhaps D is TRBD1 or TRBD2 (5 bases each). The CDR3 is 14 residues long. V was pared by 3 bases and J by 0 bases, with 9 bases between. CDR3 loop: CASSFSGPSYEQYF. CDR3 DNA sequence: TGTGCCAGCAGTTTTTCGGGGCCCTCCTACGAGCAGTACTTC.

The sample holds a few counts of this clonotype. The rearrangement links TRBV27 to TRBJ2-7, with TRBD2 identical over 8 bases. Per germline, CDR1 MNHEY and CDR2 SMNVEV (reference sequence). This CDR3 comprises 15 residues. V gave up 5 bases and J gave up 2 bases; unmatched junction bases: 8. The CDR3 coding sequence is TGTGCCAGCAGTCCTCCCGGGAGGGGGGCCTACGAGCAGTACTTC. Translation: CASSPPGRGAYEQYF.

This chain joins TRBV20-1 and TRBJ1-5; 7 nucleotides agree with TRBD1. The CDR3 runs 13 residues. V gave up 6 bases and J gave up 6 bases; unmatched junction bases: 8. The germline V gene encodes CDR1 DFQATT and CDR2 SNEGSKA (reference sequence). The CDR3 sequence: CSAGDSGGQPQHF. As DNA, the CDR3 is TGCAGTGCCGGGGACAGTGGCGGTCAGCCCCAGCATTTT.

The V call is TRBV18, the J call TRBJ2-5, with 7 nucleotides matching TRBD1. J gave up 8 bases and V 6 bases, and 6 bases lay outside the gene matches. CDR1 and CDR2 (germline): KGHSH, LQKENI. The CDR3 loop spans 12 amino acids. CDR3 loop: CASSNRGDTQYF. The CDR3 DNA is TGTGCCAGCTCCAACAGGGGAGATACCCAGTACTTC.